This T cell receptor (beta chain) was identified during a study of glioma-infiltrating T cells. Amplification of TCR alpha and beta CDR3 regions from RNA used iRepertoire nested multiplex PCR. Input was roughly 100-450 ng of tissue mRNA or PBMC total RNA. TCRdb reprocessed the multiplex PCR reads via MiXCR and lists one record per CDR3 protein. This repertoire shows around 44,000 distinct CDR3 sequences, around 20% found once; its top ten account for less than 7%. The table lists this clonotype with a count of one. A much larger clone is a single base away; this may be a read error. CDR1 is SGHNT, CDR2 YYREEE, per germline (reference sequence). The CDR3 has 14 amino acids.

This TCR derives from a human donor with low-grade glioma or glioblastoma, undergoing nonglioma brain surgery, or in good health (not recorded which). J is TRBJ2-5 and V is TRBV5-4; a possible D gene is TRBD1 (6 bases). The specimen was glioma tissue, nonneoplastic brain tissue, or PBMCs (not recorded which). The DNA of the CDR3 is TGTGCCGGCAGGCCTGGACAGTACCAAGAGACCCAGTACTTC. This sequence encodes CAGRPGQYQETQYF.